This passage covers 5 T cell receptor beta chains from one sample sequenced in a study of cytomegalovirus exposure and HLA in healthy donors. The PCR made use of 60 Vbeta and 13 Jbeta primers. Only in-frame clones appear in the TCRdb table, and some are missing; sequencing was by immunoSEQ multiplex PCR. In the table there are some 150,000 clones, 76% of which are singletons. Sequences were obtained from PBMCs. These receptor sequences come from a woman aged 40 to 55 in good health and CMV-seronegative.

The V call is TRBV6-1, the J call TRBJ2-7; D not resolved. Germline V lookup: CDR1 MNHNS, CDR2 SASEGT. V lost 4 bases, J lost 3 bases, and 4 bases lay in between. The CDR3 has 11 residues. The CDR3 reads CASSAYYEQYF. The CDR3 DNA reads TGTGCCAGCAGTGCCTACTACGAGCAGTACTTC.

The CDR3 DNA sequence: TGTGCCGGCCAGACAGGGGTCTACAATGAGCAGTTCTTC. Translation gives CAGQTGVYNEQFF. This sequence joins TRBV2 and TRBJ2-1, with 8 bases aligning to TRBD1. This CDR3 has 13 residues. V gave up 11 bases and J gave up 3 bases; unmatched junction bases: 6. Germline CDR1 is SNHLY and CDR2 is FYNNEI.

This chain joins TRBV27 and TRBJ1-2; TRBD1 is a possible D gene (6 bases). Germline V CDR1 and CDR2: MNHEY, SMNVEV (reference sequence). The CDR3 is 15 residues long. Trimming shortened V by 5 bases and J by 4 bases, and 17 bases separated the two germline ends. The CDR3 nucleotides read TGTGCCAGCAGTCCACGAGGGGGAGGGTCCTATGGCTACACCTTC. Its translation: CASSPRGGGSYGYTF.

Of note for this clone: This specimen includes other DNA sequences encoding the same CDR3. The V gene is TRBV6-5, the J gene TRBJ2-7; maybe TRBD1 (5 bases). The CDR3 runs to 14 residues. Germline V gene data show CDR1 as MNHEY and CDR2 as SVGAGI. Trimming cost V 6 bases and J 0 bases, with 12 bases left between them. CDR3 amino acids: CASSSGQGSYEQYF. The CDR3 DNA follows: TGTGCCAGCAGCTCCGGGCAGGGCTCCTACGAGCAGTACTTC.

The chain uses TRBV2 and TRBJ1-5, with TRBD1 matching over 8 bases. Germline CDR1 SNHLY, CDR2 FYNNEI. The CDR3 is 15 amino acids. The ends lost 6 bases at V and 0 bases at J; junction bases unmatched: 4. CDR3 nucleotides: TGTGCCAGCAGGGGGACAGGCAATAGCAATCAGCCCCAGCATTTT. Residues: CASRGTGNSNQPQHF.